The clone carrying this T cell receptor (beta chain) was observed a few times. The antigen remains unidentified. This CDR3 contains 14 residues. V was cut by 4 bases and J by 4 bases, with 14 bases left in between. The germline CDR1 and CDR2 sequences are SGHNT and YYREEE (reference sequence). The source of the sample is a study of beta chain features in type 1 diabetes. Study outcomes and limitations: Sequencing of cDNA might inflate the share of cells that strongly express TCR. It was among patients, rather than healthy donors, that naive, central memory and Treg TCRB repertoires appeared more similar.

Every isolated RNA sample was fully reverse transcribed, so sequencing captured expressed TCRB transcripts. Libraries were prepared by immunoSEQ multiplex PCR; TCRdb keeps only in-frame clonotypes and omits some of them. The repertoire holds 900,000 or so clones, with under 20% as singletons. CD45RO/CCR7/CD25/CD127/CD95/CD27 separated CD4+ naive, central memory, regulatory and stem cell-like memory cells by sorting. The sample taken for sequencing was naive CD4+ T cells from blood. The rearrangement links TRBV5-4 to TRBJ2-5, with D uncertain. The sequence was obtained from a woman aged 18-29 years in good health. The CDR3 region has the DNA TGTGCCAGCAGCCGTCTAGGATCGCGAGAGACCCAGTACTTC. This gives the protein CASSRLGSRETQYF.